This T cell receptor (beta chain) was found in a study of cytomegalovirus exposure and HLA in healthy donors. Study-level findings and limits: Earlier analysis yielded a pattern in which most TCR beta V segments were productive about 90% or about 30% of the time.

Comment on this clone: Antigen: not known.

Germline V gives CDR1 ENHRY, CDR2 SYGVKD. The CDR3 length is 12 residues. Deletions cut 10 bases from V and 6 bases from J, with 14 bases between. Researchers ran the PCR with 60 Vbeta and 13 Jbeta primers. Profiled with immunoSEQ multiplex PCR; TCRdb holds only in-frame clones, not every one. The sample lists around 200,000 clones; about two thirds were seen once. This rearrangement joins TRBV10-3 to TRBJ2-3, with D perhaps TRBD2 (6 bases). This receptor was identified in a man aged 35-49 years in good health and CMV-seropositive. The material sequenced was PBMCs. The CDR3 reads CATAGGVDTQYF. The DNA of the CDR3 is TGTGCCACCGCAGGAGGGGTGGATACGCAGTATTTT.